One sample yielded the 28 T cell receptor beta chains listed below, sequenced in a study of T cells in Graves' hyperthyroidism and ophthalmopathy (dated by TCRdb to 2018 to 2020). Library prep was done by multiplex PCR. Sequenced using an Illumina HiSeq 2000. Amplification of TCR beta CDR3 regions was carried out from RNA transcripts. A first-round RT-PCR of the TCR CDR3 used the HTBI primer set with the Qiagen OneStep RT-PCR kit. TCRdb handled the public reads itself, with Q25 trimming in fastp and clone calling in MiXCR, and kept productive beta chains. Each CDR3 protein gets just one entry, which takes the most common genes and DNA from the rows behind it. The sample contains about 210,000 distinct CDR3 sequences, approximately 17% of them found a single time. The top ten hold 50% of the sample. The sample taken for sequencing was blood. The receptors shown here come from a man between 45 and 60 years old with Graves' hyperthyroidism.

This clonotype was picked up many times. The rearrangement links TRBV2 to TRBJ2-7; 8 bases map to TRBD2. Germline V gives CDR1 SNHLY, CDR2 FYNNEI. V shed 6 bases, J shed 3 bases, and the junction held 10 bases outside the gene matches. The CDR3 is 15 residues long. CDR3 in DNA: TGTGCCAGCAGCGGCCAACGGGGGGGTTTCTACGAGCAGTACTTC. Translation gives CASSGQRGGFYEQYF.

This clonotype was seen repeatedly, ten times or more. V and J are TRBV7-2 and TRBJ2-5; D is ambiguous. Trimming took 3 bases from V and 4 from J, leaving 9 bases between them. This CDR3 region has 13 residues. Germline V gives CDR1 SGHTA, CDR2 FQGNSA. CDR3 residues: CASSFIIGETQYF. As DNA, the CDR3 is TGTGCCAGCAGCTTTATAATAGGAGAGACCCAGTACTTC.

This clonotype occurred a few times. This chain connects TRBV7-6 to TRBJ2-1; TRBD2 matches at 15 bases. The CDR3 contains 15 residues. Germline trimming cut 4 bases from V and 9 bases from J; bases unmatched to any gene: 4. The germline V gene has CDR1 SGHVS and CDR2 FNYEAQ. Here the CDR3 reads CASSSGLAGGSEQFF. The CDR3 nucleotides read TGTGCCAGCAGCTCGGGACTAGCGGGAGGTAGTGAGCAGTTCTTC.

With respect to this clonotype: A much larger clone lies a single base off, so this may be a read error. The genes are TRBV6-1 and TRBJ2-7, with D hard to call. V was shortened by 5 bases and J by 3 bases, with 5 bases between the two germline ends. The CDR3 runs 11 residues. CDR1 is MNHNS and CDR2 is SASEGT in the germline V gene. CDR3 DNA: TGTGCCAGCAGTACATTCTACGAGCAGTACTTC. Protein: CASSTFYEQYF.

Only a few counts were recorded for this clonotype. The genes are TRBV7-9 and TRBJ2-5; TRBD2 matches 8 bases. Germline assignment: CDR1 SEHNR and CDR2 FQNEAQ (reference sequence). The CDR3 has 20 residues. The J segment lost 5 bases and the V segment lost 0 bases, leaving 20 bases of the junction unmatched. The CDR3 sequence is CASSLAPMASGSWGRETQYF. The CDR3 DNA sequence: TGTGCCAGCAGCTTAGCCCCGATGGCTAGCGGGTCCTGGGGTCGTGAGACCCAGTACTTC.

This clonotype was seen a few times. The chain is built from TRBV10-3 and TRBJ1-5, with D possibly matching TRBD1 (5 bases). Germline-derived CDR1 and CDR2 are ENHRY and SYGVKD. V dropped 3 bases and J dropped 7 bases, with 10 bases sitting between them. The CDR3 runs 13 residues. CDR3 protein: CAISEQDAQPQHF. For the CDR3, the DNA is TGTGCCATCAGTGAACAGGACGCCCAGCCCCAGCATTTT.

This clonotype was seen at least ten times. J is TRBJ2-1 and V is TRBV10-3; TRBD2 aligns across 13 bases. Per germline, CDR1 ENHRY and CDR2 SYGVKD. Germline trimming cut 10 bases from V and 7 bases from J; bases unmatched to any gene: 10. The CDR3 sequence is 15 residues long. The CDR3 region is CATGGLAGLQNEQFF. CDR3 coding DNA: TGTGCCACGGGGGGACTAGCGGGACTCCAAAATGAGCAGTTCTTC.

This clonotype was picked up a small number of times. The chain has TRBV25-1 and TRBJ1-6; 7 nucleotides agree with TRBD1. Germline-derived CDR1 and CDR2 are MGHDK and SYGVNS. The V segment lost 4 bases and the J segment 7 bases; nucleotides outside the gene matches: 4. The CDR3 spans 14 residues. CDR3: CASSGGQRNSPLHF. CDR3 sequence (DNA): TGTGCCAGCAGTGGGGGACAGCGCAATTCACCCCTCCACTTT.

V is TRBV7-2 and J is TRBJ1-3; D gene ambiguous. The length of the CDR3 is 14 residues. V lost 3 bases, J lost 0 bases, and 6 bases lay in between. CDR1 SGHTA and CDR2 FQGNSA come from the germline V gene. CDR3 loop: CASSFDPSGNTIYF. CDR3 bases: TGTGCCAGCAGCTTTGACCCCTCTGGAAACACCATATATTTT.

This clonotype was counted only a few times. V is TRBV6-1 and J is TRBJ1-5, with D perhaps TRBD1 (5 bases). V lost 4 bases to trimming and J lost 5 bases, with 9 bases between them. CDR3 length equals 13 residues. The germline gives CDR1 MNHNS, CDR2 SASEGT. CDR3 amino acids: CASSVGTYQPQHF. The CDR3 DNA reads as TGTGCCAGCAGTGTCGGGACCTATCAGCCCCAGCATTTT.

This clonotype was counted ten times or more. The gene calls are TRBV6-1 and TRBJ1-1; possible D gene TRBD1, 5 bases. V gave up 2 bases and J gave up 8 bases, with 18 bases separating them. This CDR3 is 15 amino acids long. Germline loops: CDR1 MNHNS, CDR2 SASEGT. The CDR3 nucleotides read TGTGCCAGCAGTGAACTCCAGGACACAGACAGAGAAGCTTTCTTT. This codes for CASSELQDTDREAFF.

The gene calls are TRBV4-3 and TRBJ1-1, with D hard to call. Deletions cut 0 bases from V and 9 bases from J, with 14 bases between. Per germline, CDR1 LGHNA and CDR2 YSLEER. The CDR3 runs 14 residues. CDR3 coding DNA: TGCGCCAGCAGCCAAGAACTATCCGCGGCCCAAGCTTTCTTT. This gives the protein CASSQELSAAQAFF.

With respect to this clonotype: An end of the junction does not agree with germline; a read error may underlie this. This chain connects TRBV6-1 to TRBJ2-3; the D gene is possibly TRBD1 (6 bases). Germline CDR1 and CDR2: MNHNS and SASEGT. This CDR3 is built from 14 residues. CDR3 coding DNA: TGTGCCAGCAGACAGGGACCAAGCACAGATGCGCAGTATTTT. This translates into CASRQGPSTDAQYF.

This clonotype was recorded many times. The CDR3 region has the DNA TGCGCCAGCAGGAGGGGACTAGCGGGAGATCTTGAGCAGTACTTC. Protein product: CASRRGLAGDLEQYF. The chain has TRBV5-1 and TRBJ2-7; 14 bases are shared with TRBD2. CDR1 is SGHRS, CDR2 YFSETQ, per germline. V lost 5 bases to trimming and J lost 7 bases; unmatched junction nucleotides: 8. The CDR3 covers 15 residues.

This clonotype came up many times. The gene calls are TRBV6-5 and TRBJ2-7, with a weak D call TRBD1 (5 bases). Looked up from germline, CDR1 is MNHEY and CDR2 is SVGAGI. V lost 0 bases, J lost 5 bases, and 11 bases lay in between. This CDR3 is built from 14 residues. CDR3 sequence reads: CASSYSNRRDEQYF. The CDR3 region has the DNA TGTGCCAGCAGTTACTCGAACAGGAGAGACGAGCAGTACTTC.

This clonotype has a handful of counts. At one boundary the junction diverges from the germline segment, which might be a read error. The chain links TRBV12-3 or TRBV12-4 to TRBJ1-5; D remains ambiguous. The CDR3 loop spans 12 amino acids. CDR3 in amino acids: CASGLPLQPQHF. The DNA for the CDR3 is TGTGCCAGCGGTTTACCCCTACAGCCCCAGCATTTT.

This clonotype was recorded at least ten times. CDR3 DNA: TGTGCTAGTGGTTTGGTACTGGGGACAGGGAGGACCGGGGAGCTGTTTTTT. Amino acid sequence: CASGLVLGTGRTGELFF. This chain uses TRBV12-5 with TRBJ2-2; 9 nucleotides agree with TRBD1. Unmatched junction bases numbered 7, after V lost 0 bases and J lost 5 bases. The V gene's germline CDR1 is LGHNT and CDR2 FRNRAP. The CDR3 length is 17 residues. The complete variable domain, with remaining parts taken from reference TRBV12-5 and TRBJ2-2, reads DARVTQTPRHKVTEMGQEVTMRCQPILGHNTVFWYRQTMMQGLELLAYFRNRAPLDDSGMPKDRFSAEMPDATLATLKIQPSEPRDSAVYFCASGLVLGTGRTGELFFGEGSRLTVL.

This clonotype occurred many times. The V gene is TRBV18, the J gene TRBJ2-5; 8 bases fit TRBD1. CDR3 length equals 15 residues. The V segment lost 2 bases and the J segment 4 bases; nucleotides outside the gene matches: 6. Germline lookup yields CDR1 KGHSH and CDR2 LQKENI. CDR3 DNA: TGTGCCAGCTCACCATACCAGGGGGCTGGAGAGACCCAGTACTTC. Translating it yields CASSPYQGAGETQYF.

With regard to this clonotype: One end of the junction is discordant with germline, which a read error may explain. The V call is TRBV11-2, the J call TRBJ2-5, with D maybe TRBD2 (5 bases). Germline CDR1 reads SGHAT; CDR2 reads FQNNGV. The CDR3 covers 15 residues. Here the CDR3 DNA reads TGTGCCAGCAGCCGGACGGGGAGCTACCACGAGACCCAGTACTTC. Amino acid sequence: CASSRTGSYHETQYF.

This clonotype has a count of ten or more. The chain combines TRBV20-1 with TRBJ2-2, with D possibly matching TRBD2 (5 bases). Per germline, CDR1 DFQATT and CDR2 SNEGSKA (reference sequence). There are 13 residues in the CDR3. V was shortened by 6 bases and J by 5 bases, with 13 bases between the two germline ends. CDR3 bases: TGCAGTGCCGTAAGCGGACCAACCGGGGAGCTGTTTTTT. Its translation is CSAVSGPTGELFF.

This rearrangement joins TRBV20-1 to TRBJ1-5; D is unresolved. Germline V lookup: CDR1 DFQATT, CDR2 SNEGSKA (reference sequence). The V end lost 1 base, the J end lost 9 bases, and 4 bases lay between the germline ends. The CDR3 extends over 10 amino acids. The DNA of the CDR3 is TGCAGTGCTAGAGGCCCGCCCCAGCATTTT. Translating it yields CSARGPPQHF.

The chain employs TRBV29-1 and TRBJ2-6; 7 positions match TRBD2. CDR3 size: 13 residues. Germline CDR1 is SQVTM and CDR2 is ANQGSEA. V lost 4 bases to trimming and J lost 3 bases; unmatched junction nucleotides: 0. The CDR3 region is CSVGGGGANVLTF. The CDR3 DNA follows: TGCAGCGTTGGGGGGGGTGGGGCCAACGTCCTGACTTTC.

This clonotype was seen ten or more times. The V gene is TRBV7-3, the J gene TRBJ2-3; D call uncertain. This CDR3 spans 14 amino acids. V was clipped by 5 bases and J by 5 bases, with 14 bases between them. Germline values: CDR1 SGHTA, CDR2 FQGTGA. As DNA, the CDR3 is TGTGCCAGCAGCACAGCCATGCCAGGAGATACGCAGTATTTT. It is translated as CASSTAMPGDTQYF. The entire variable domain, with the rest obtained from reference TRBV7-3 and TRBJ2-3, is as follows: GAGVSQTPSNKVTEKGKYVELRCDPISGHTALYWYRQSLGQGPEFLIYFQGTGAADDSGLPNDRFFAVRPEGSVSTLKIQRTERGDSAVYLCASSTAMPGDTQYFGPGTRLTVL.

This clonotype was recorded only once. This chain joins TRBV2 and TRBJ1-2; D perhaps matches TRBD1 (6 bases). V was trimmed by 6 bases and J by 4 bases, leaving 12 bases between them. The CDR3 spans 13 residues. In germline, CDR1 is SNHLY, CDR2 FYNNEI. The CDR3 sequence: CASRGGAFYGYTF. CDR3 DNA sequence: TGTGCCAGCAGGGGGGGCGCTTTCTATGGCTACACCTTC.

As regards this clonotype: Because the CDR3 is missing its conserved closing phenylalanine or tryptophan, this is likely a read error. This rearrangement joins TRBV7-9 to TRBJ1-5, with no clear D. The V end lost 2 bases, the J end lost 3 bases, and 5 bases lay between the germline ends. CDR3 length: 13 amino acids. Germline V gives CDR1 SEHNR, CDR2 FQNEAQ (reference sequence). The CDR3 nucleotides are TGTGCCAGCAGCTTACAGGCCAATCAGCCCCAGCATCTT. Protein product: CASSLQANQPQHL.

This clonotype was observed a handful of times. This chain connects TRBV20-1 to TRBJ2-1; 7 bases agree with TRBD2. V lost 4 bases and J lost 7; bases outside the gene matches: 10. The germline V gene has CDR1 DFQATT and CDR2 SNEGSKA (reference sequence). The length of the CDR3 is 14 residues. CDR3 in amino acids: CSANRGRALNEQFF. As DNA, the CDR3 is TGCAGTGCTAATCGTGGGAGGGCCCTAAATGAGCAGTTCTTC.

In its sample, this clonotype was seen many times. CDR3 amino acids: CASSLGGRLYGYTF. CDR3 nucleotide sequence: TGTGCCAGCAGCTTAGGCGGCAGGCTCTATGGCTACACCTTC. The rearrangement uses TRBV7-8 and TRBJ1-2; no definite D call. The CDR3 has 14 amino acids. The germline CDR1 and CDR2 sequences are SGHVS and FQNEAQ. Trimming removed 1 base from V and 4 bases from J, with 10 bases in between.

This clonotype was seen repeatedly, ten times or more. The chain recombines TRBV11-2 with TRBJ2-2; perhaps TRBD2 as D (6 bases). The CDR3 loop spans 17 amino acids. CDR1 and CDR2 from the germline V gene are SGHAT and FQNNGV. V dropped 3 bases and J dropped 7 bases, with 21 bases sitting between them. CDR3 nucleotides: TGTGCCAGCAGCTTGCGTACTAGCCGGGCTGGTGGCGGGGAGCTGTTTTTT. It is translated as CASSLRTSRAGGGELFF.